The subject of this entry is one T cell receptor (beta chain). Antigen specificity is unknown. This entry comes from a study of neoadjuvant anti-PD-1 for oral cavity cancer. For the study at large: Non-progressing patients received a fourth nivolumab dose near day 43, then surgery on days 50-56.

Notes on the study in general: Higher pretreatment Treg/Th17 ratios tracked higher pretreatment blood clonality.

Data came from immunoSEQ multiplex PCR; TCRdb stores just in-frame clones and leaves some out. Here the sample spans under 7,500 clones, roughly 56% being singletons. Stage II-IVA oral cavity squamous cell carcinoma was new and untreated by systemic or radiation therapy. The CDR3 sequence is 17 residues long. Germline V lookup: CDR1 LGHNA, CDR2 YNFKEQ. V lost 0 bases and J lost 4, with 16 bases in between. Specimen: tumor tissue, collected before nivolumab (anti-PD-1) treatment. The source is a person aged 40-85 years with oral cavity squamous cell carcinoma. The chain employs TRBV4-2 and TRBJ2-1; D possibly corresponds to TRBD2 (5 bases). The CDR3 protein is CASSQDLLAFIYNEQFF. For the CDR3, the DNA is TGTGCCAGCAGCCAAGATTTGCTAGCCTTCATTTACAATGAGCAGTTCTTC.